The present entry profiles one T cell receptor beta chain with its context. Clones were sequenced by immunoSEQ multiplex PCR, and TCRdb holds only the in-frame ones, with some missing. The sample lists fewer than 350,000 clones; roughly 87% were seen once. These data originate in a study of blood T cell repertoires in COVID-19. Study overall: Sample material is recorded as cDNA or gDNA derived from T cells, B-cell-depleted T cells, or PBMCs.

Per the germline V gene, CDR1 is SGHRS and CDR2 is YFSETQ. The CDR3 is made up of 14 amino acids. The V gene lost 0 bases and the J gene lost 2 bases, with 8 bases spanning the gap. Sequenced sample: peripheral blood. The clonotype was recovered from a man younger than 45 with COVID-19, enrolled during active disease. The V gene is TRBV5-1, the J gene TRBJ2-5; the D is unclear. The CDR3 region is CASSLGYTQETQYF. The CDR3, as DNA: TGCGCCAGCAGCTTGGGATATACTCAAGAGACCCAGTACTTC.